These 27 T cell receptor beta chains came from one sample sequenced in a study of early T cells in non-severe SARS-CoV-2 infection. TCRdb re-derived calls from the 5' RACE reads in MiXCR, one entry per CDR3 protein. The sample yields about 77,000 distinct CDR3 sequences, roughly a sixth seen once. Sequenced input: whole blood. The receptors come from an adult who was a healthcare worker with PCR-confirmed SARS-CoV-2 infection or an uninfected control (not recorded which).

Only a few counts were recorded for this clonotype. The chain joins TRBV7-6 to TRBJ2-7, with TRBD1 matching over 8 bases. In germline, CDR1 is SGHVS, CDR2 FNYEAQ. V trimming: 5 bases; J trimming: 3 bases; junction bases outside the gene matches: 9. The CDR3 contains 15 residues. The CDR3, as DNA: TGTGCCAGCAGCCAATACAACAGGGGGTTCTACGAGCAGTACTTC. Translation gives CASSQYNRGFYEQYF.

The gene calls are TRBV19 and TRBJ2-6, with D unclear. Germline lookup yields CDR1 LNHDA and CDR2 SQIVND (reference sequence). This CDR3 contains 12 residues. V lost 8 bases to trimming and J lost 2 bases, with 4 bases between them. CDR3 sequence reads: CASAPGANVLTF. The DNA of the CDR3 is TGTGCCAGTGCACCTGGGGCCAACGTCCTGACTTTC. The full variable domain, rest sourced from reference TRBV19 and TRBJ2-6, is DGGITQSPKYLFRKEGQNVTLSCEQNLNHDAMYWYRQDPGQGLRLIYYSQIVNDFQKGDIAEGYSVSREKKESFPLTVTSAQKNPTAFYLCASAPGANVLTFGAGSRLTVL.

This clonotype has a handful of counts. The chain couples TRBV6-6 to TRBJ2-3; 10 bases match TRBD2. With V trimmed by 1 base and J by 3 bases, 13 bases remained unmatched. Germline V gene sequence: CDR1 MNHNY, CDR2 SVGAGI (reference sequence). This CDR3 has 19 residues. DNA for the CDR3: TGTGCCAGCAGTTACTGGGCAGCGGGGGGGCCTTCCCATACAGATACGCAGTATTTT. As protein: CASSYWAAGGPSHTDTQYF.

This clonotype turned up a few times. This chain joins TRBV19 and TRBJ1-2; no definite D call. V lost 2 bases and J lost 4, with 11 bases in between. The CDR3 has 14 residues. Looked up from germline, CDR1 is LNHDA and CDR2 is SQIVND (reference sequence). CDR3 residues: CASSISAGVYGYTF. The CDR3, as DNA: TGTGCCAGTAGTATATCGGCAGGCGTCTATGGCTACACCTTC. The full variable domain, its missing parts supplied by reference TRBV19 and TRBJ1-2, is DGGITQSPKYLFRKEGQNVTLSCEQNLNHDAMYWYRQDPGQGLRLIYYSQIVNDFQKGDIAEGYSVSREKKESFPLTVTSAQKNPTAFYLCASSISAGVYGYTFGSGTRLTVV.

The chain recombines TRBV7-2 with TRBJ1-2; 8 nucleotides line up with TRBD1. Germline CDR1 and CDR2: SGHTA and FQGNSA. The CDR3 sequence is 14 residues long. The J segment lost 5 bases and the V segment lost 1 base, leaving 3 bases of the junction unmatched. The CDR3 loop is CASSLGQGRYGYTF. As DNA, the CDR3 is TGTGCCAGCAGCTTAGGACAGGGGCGGTATGGCTACACCTTC.

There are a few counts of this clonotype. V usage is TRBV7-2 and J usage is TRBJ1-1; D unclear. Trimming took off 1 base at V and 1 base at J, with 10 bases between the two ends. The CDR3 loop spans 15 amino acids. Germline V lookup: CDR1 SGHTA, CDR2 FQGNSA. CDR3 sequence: CASSLDAKANTEAFF. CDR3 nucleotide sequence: TGTGCCAGCAGCTTAGATGCGAAGGCGAACACTGAAGCTTTCTTT.

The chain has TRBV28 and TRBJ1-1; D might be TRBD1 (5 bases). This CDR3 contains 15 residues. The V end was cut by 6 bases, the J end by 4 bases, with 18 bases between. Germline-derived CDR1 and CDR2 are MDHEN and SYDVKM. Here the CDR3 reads CASSPRTPLGTEAFF. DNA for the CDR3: TGTGCCAGCAGCCCCAGGACACCTTTAGGCACTGAAGCTTTCTTT.

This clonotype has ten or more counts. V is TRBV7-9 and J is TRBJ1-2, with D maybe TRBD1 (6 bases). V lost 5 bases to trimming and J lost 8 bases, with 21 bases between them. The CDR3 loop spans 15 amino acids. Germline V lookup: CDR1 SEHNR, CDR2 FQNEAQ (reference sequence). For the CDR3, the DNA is TGTGCCAGCAGCCCTCGACAGGCGACTGTGACGGGCTACACCTTC. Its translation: CASSPRQATVTGYTF. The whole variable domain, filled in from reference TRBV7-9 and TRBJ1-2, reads DTGVSQNPRHKITKRGQNVTFRCDPISEHNRLYWYRQTLGQGPEFLTYFQNEAQLEKSRLLSDRFSAERPKGSFSTLEIQRTEQGDSAMYLCASSPRQATVTGYTFGSGTRLTVV.

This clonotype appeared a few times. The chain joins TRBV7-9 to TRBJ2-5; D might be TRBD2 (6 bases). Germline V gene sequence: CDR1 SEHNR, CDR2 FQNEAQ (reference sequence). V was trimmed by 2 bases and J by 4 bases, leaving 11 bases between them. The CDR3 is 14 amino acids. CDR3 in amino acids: CASSLRQGLETQYF. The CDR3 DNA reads TGTGCCAGCAGCTTACGTCAGGGACTAGAGACCCAGTACTTC.

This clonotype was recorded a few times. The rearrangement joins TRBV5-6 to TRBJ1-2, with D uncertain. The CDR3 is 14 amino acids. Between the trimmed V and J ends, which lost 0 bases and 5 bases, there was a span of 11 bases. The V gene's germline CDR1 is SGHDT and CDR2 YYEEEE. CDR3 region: CASSLAFRLYGYTF. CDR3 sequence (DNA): TGTGCCAGCAGCTTGGCCTTCCGATTGTATGGCTACACCTTC.

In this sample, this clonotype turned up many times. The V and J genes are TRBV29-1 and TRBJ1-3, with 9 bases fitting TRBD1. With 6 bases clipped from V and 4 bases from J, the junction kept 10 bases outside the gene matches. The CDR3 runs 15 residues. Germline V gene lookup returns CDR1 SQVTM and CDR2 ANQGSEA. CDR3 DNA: TGCAGCGTAGACCCCGGGACAGGGACCGGAAACACCATATATTTT. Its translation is CSVDPGTGTGNTIYF.

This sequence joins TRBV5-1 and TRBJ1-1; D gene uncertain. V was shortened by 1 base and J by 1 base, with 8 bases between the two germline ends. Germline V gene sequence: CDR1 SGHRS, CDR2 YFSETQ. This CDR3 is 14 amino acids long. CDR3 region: CASSLRQPNTEAFF. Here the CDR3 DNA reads TGCGCCAGCAGCTTGAGGCAGCCGAACACTGAAGCTTTCTTT.

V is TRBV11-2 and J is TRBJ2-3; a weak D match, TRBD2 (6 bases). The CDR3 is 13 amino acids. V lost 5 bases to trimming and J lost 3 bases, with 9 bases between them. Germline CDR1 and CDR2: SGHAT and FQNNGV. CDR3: CASSPGLTDTQYF. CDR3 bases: TGTGCCAGCAGCCCGGGACTGACAGATACGCAGTATTTT.

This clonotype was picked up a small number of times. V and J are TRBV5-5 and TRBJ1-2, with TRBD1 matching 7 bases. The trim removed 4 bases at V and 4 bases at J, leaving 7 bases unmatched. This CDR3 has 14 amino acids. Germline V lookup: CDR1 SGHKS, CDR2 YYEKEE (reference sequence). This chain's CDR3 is CASSPMTGFYGYTF. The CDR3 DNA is TGTGCCAGCAGCCCAATGACAGGGTTCTATGGCTACACCTTC.

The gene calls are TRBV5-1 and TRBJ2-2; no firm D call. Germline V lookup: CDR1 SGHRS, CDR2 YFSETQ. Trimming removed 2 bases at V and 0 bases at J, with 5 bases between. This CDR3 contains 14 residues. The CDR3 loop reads CASSLDPNTGELFF. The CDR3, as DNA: TGCGCCAGCAGCTTAGACCCGAACACCGGGGAGCTGTTTTTT.

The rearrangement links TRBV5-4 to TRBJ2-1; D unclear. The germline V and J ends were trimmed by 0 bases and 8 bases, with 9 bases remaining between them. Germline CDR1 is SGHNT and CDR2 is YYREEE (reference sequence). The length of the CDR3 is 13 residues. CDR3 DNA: TGTGCCAGCAGCTTGGCACAGCTGGATGAGCAGTTCTTC. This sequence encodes CASSLAQLDEQFF. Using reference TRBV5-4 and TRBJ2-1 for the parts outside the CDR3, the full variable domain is ETGVTQSPTHLIKTRGQQVTLRCSSQSGHNTVSWYQQALGQGPQFIFQYYREEENGRGNFPPRFSGLQFPNYSSELNVNALELDDSALYLCASSLAQLDEQFFGPGTRLTVL.

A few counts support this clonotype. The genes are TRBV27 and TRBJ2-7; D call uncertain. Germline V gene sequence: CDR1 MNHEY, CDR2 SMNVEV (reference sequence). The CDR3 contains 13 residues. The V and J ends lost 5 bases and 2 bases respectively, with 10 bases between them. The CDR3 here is CASSTHNAYEQYF. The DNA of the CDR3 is TGTGCCAGCAGTACCCATAATGCCTACGAGCAGTACTTC.

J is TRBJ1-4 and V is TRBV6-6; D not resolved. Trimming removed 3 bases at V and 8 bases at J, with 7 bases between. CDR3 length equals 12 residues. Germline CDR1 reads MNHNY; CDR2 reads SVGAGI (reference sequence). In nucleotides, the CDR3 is TGTGCCAGCAGTTATGGAAGGGAAAAACTGTTTTTT. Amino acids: CASSYGREKLFF.

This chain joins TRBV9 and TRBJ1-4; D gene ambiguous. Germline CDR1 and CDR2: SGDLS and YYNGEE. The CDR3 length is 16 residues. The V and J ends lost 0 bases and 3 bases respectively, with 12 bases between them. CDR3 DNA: TGTGCCAGCAGCGTAGGAAGGGAAAGGGCTAATGAAAAACTGTTTTTT. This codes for CASSVGRERANEKLFF.

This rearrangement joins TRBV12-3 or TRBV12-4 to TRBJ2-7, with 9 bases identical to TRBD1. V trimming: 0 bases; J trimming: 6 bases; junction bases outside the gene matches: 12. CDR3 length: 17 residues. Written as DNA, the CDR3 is TGTGCCAGCAGTTTAGCGAGGGACAGGGTGTTATTAAGCGAGCAGTACTTC. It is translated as CASSLARDRVLLSEQYF.

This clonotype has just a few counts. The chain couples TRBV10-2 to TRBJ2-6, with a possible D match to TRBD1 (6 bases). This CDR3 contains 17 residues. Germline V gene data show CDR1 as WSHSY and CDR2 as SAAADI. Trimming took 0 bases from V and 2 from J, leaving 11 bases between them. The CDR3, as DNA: TGCGCCAGCAGTGAGTCGGGGAAGGGGGCTGGGGCCAACGTCCTGACTTTC. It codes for CASSESGKGAGANVLTF.

The CDR3 is CATSRSTWGAGNTIYF. The CDR3 DNA follows: TGTGCCACCAGCAGATCCACATGGGGTGCAGGAAACACCATATATTTT. The chain is built from TRBV15 and TRBJ1-3; D not resolved. Deletions cut 2 bases from V and 4 bases from J, with 15 bases between. Germline V gives CDR1 LNHNV, CDR2 YYDKDF (reference sequence). This CDR3 is built from 16 residues.

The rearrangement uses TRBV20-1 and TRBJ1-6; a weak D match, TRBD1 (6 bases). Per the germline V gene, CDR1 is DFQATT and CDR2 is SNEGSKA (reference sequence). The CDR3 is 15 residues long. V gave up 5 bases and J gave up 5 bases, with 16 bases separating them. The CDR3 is CSAGGRDGNNSPLHF. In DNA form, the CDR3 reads TGCAGTGCTGGGGGCCGGGACGGGAATAATTCACCCCTCCACTTT.

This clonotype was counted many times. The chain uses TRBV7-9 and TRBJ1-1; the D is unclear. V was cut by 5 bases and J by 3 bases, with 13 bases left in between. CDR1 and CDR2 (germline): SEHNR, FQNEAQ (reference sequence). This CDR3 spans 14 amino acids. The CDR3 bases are TGTGCCAGCAGCAGGTATTCCCCGGACACTGAAGCTTTCTTT. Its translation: CASSRYSPDTEAFF.

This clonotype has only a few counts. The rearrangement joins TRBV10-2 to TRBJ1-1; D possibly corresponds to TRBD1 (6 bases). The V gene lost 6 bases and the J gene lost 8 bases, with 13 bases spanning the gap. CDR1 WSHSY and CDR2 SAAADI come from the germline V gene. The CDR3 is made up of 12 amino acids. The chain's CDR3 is CASRDRISEAFF. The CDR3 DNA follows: TGCGCCAGCAGAGACAGGATCTCGGAAGCTTTCTTT.

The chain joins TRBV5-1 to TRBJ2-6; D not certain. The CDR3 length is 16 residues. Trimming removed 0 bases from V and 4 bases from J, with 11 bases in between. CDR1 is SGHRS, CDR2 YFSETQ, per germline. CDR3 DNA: TGCGCCAGCAGCTTGGGACCGACTTCCGGGGCCAACGTCCTGACTTTC. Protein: CASSLGPTSGANVLTF.

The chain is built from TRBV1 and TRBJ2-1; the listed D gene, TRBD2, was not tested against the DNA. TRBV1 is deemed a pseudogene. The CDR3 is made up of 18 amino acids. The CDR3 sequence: CTSRGRMTSGSSYNEQFF. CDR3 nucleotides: TGCACCAGCAGGGGTAGAATGACTAGCGGATCCTCCTACAATGAGCAGTTCTTC.